Below, 19 T cell receptor beta chains from the same sample are listed, as sequenced in a study of cytomegalovirus exposure and HLA in healthy donors. Both 60 Vbeta primers and 13 Jbeta primers went into the PCR. The data were produced by immunoSEQ multiplex PCR, yet TCRdb's version contains in-frame clones alone and is incomplete. Of 40,000 or so clones listed, approximately 90% were seen once; the top ten hold about 8%. The sample comprised PBMCs. All receptors come from a woman aged 40 to 50 in good health and CMV-seropositive.

The V gene is TRBV28, the J gene TRBJ1-3, with D possibly matching TRBD1 (6 bases). CDR3 length: 14 residues. Trimming cost V 1 base and J 6 bases, with 10 bases left between them. Per germline, CDR1 MDHEN and CDR2 SYDVKM. CDR3 in DNA: TGTGCCAGCAGTTTATACAGGGTGGAAAACACCATATATTTT. It encodes CASSLYRVENTIYF.

V is TRBV7-8 and J is TRBJ1-1, with 10 positions matching TRBD1. Germline V gene data show CDR1 as SGHVS and CDR2 as FQNEAQ. The CDR3 totals 17 residues. With V trimmed by 2 bases and J by 3 bases, 9 bases remained unmatched. Written as DNA, the CDR3 is TGTGCCAGCAGCTTAAGGAGGACAGGGGGGTCGGACACTGAAGCTTTCTTT. Amino acid sequence: CASSLRRTGGSDTEAFF. Complete variable domain (other parts from reference TRBV7-8 and TRBJ1-1): GAGVSQSPRYKVAKRGQDVALRCDPISGHVSLFWYQQALGQGPEFLTYFQNEAQLDKSGLPSDRFFAERPEGSVSTLKIQRTQQEDSAVYLCASSLRRTGGSDTEAFFGQGTRLTVV.

For the CDR3, the DNA is TGCAGCGTTGTCTCGGCGGACGGGGAGCTGTTTTTT. As protein: CSVVSADGELFF. V gene TRBV29-1 combines with J gene TRBJ2-2, with D unresolved. V lost 4 bases, J lost 7 bases, and 10 bases lay in between. CDR1 SQVTM and CDR2 ANQGSEA come from the germline V gene. The CDR3 spans 12 residues.

This clone was counted a few times. One end of the junction does not line up with germline, which may come from a read error. V gene TRBV7-7 combines with J gene TRBJ2-5; TRBD2 matches 13 bases. This CDR3 has 16 amino acids. Germline lookup yields CDR1 SSHAT and CDR2 FNYEAQ (reference sequence). CDR3 bases: TGTGCTAGCAGCCCGGGACTAGCGGGGACTCAAGAGACCCAGTACTTC. The encoded protein is CASSPGLAGTQETQYF.

Only a few counts were recorded for this clone. This chain uses TRBV5-4 with TRBJ1-1; a possible D gene is TRBD1 (5 bases). Trimming shortened V by 1 base and J by 1 base, and 11 bases separated the two germline ends. Germline-derived CDR1 and CDR2 are SGHNT and YYREEE (reference sequence). The CDR3 length is 15 residues. The CDR3 DNA sequence: TGTGCCAGCAGCTTGACCACGACAGCGAACACTGAAGCTTTCTTT. Translated, it gives CASSLTTTANTEAFF.

V gene TRBV7-9 combines with J gene TRBJ2-3, with 9 bases aligning to TRBD2. Germline V gene lookup returns CDR1 SEHNR and CDR2 FQNEAQ (reference sequence). This CDR3 spans 18 amino acids. V lost 4 bases to trimming and J lost 2 bases; unmatched junction nucleotides: 13. This chain's CDR3 is CASSSVPWAGGLTDTQYF. The CDR3 DNA reads as TGTGCCAGCAGCTCCGTCCCCTGGGCGGGGGGGCTCACAGATACGCAGTATTTT.

The J gene is TRBJ2-5, the V gene TRBV19; the match to TRBD1 covers 9 bases. The J call may be mistaken, given a closer DNA end match to TRBJ2-7. Germline lookup yields CDR1 LNHDA and CDR2 SQIVND (reference sequence). This CDR3 contains 13 residues. The CDR3 sequence: CASRDRGTYEQYF. CDR3 DNA: TGTGCCAGTAGGGACAGGGGAACCTACGAGCAGTACTTC.

This clone has a handful of counts. The chain employs TRBV9 and TRBJ2-7; 11 bases map to TRBD2. CDR1 SGDLS and CDR2 YYNGEE come from the germline V gene. V lost 0 bases to trimming and J lost 2 bases; unmatched junction nucleotides: 4. The CDR3 has 16 amino acids. CDR3: CASSVASSGGTYEQYF. CDR3 coding DNA: TGTGCCAGCAGCGTAGCCTCTAGCGGGGGGACCTACGAGCAGTACTTC.

The chain links TRBV5-6 to TRBJ2-1, with D possibly matching TRBD1 (8 bases). This CDR3 is 16 amino acids long. V was pared by 1 base and J by 3 bases, with 14 bases between. Per the germline V gene, CDR1 is SGHDT and CDR2 is YYEEEE. The CDR3 nucleotides are TGTGCCAGCAGCTTGAACACAGGGGGGGTCTACAATGAGCAGTTCTTC. This encodes CASSLNTGGVYNEQFF.

V usage is TRBV29-1 and J usage is TRBJ2-1; 8 nucleotides line up with TRBD1. Germline assignment: CDR1 SQVTM and CDR2 ANQGSEA. Losses at the gene ends were 6 bases for V and 8 bases for J; bases not matched to a gene: 3. The CDR3 is made up of 11 amino acids. CDR3 sequence reads: CSVDRGDEQFF. The CDR3 nucleotides are TGCAGCGTAGACAGGGGAGATGAGCAGTTCTTC.

The chain recombines TRBV9 with TRBJ2-5, with 11 bases lining up with TRBD2. Trimming cost V 0 bases and J 4 bases; bases outside gene matches: 8. Germline lookup yields CDR1 SGDLS and CDR2 YYNGEE. The CDR3 sequence is 17 residues long. CDR3 sequence (DNA): TGTGCCAGCAGCGTAGGGGGACTAGCGGAGGGGCCAGAGACCCAGTACTTC. This encodes CASSVGGLAEGPETQYF. Filled out from reference TRBV9 and TRBJ2-5, the complete variable domain reads DSGVTQTPKHLITATGQRVTLRCSPRSGDLSVYWYQQSLDQGLQFLIQYYNGEERAKGNILERFSAQQFPDLHSELNLSSLELGDSALYFCASSVGGLAEGPETQYFGPGTRLLVL.

V usage is TRBV6-1 and J usage is TRBJ1-2; TRBD1 aligns across 10 bases. The CDR3 runs to 14 residues. The V segment lost 10 bases and the J segment 3 bases; nucleotides outside the gene matches: 8. Germline V lookup: CDR1 MNHNS, CDR2 SASEGT. The CDR3 region has the DNA TGTGCCACCCTGCGAGGGACAGGGGACTATGGCTACACCTTC. Protein product: CATLRGTGDYGYTF.

The chain combines TRBV4-2 with TRBJ2-3; D call uncertain. Trimming removed 0 bases from V and 2 bases from J, with 6 bases in between. CDR3 size: 14 residues. Germline CDR1 and CDR2: LGHNA and YNFKEQ. CDR3 in amino acids: CASSQDPVTDTQYF. CDR3 bases: TGTGCCAGCAGCCAAGATCCGGTCACAGATACGCAGTATTTT.

The chain links TRBV19 to TRBJ2-3, with D possibly matching TRBD2 (7 bases). CDR1 and CDR2 from the germline V gene are LNHDA and SQIVND (reference sequence). The V end was cut by 5 bases, the J end by 3 bases, with 15 bases between. CDR3 length: 15 residues. DNA of the CDR3: TGTGCCAGTAGTGACGGGGGCGGGGGTACAGATACGCAGTATTTT. Its translation: CASSDGGGGTDTQYF.

This clone has only one observation. V is TRBV27 and J is TRBJ2-2; 7 bases agree with TRBD1. V shed 5 bases and J 1 base; nucleotides not matched to a gene: 4. The CDR3 sequence is 15 residues long. The germline V gene encodes CDR1 MNHEY and CDR2 SMNVEV (reference sequence). The CDR3 DNA is TGTGCCAGCAGTCCTTGGACAGGGAACACCGGGGAGCTGTTTTTT. Translated, it gives CASSPWTGNTGELFF.

The gene calls are TRBV5-1 and TRBJ1-5; possible D gene TRBD1, 5 bases. The CDR3 totals 13 residues. In germline, CDR1 is SGHRS, CDR2 YFSETQ. Trimming removed 0 bases at V and 6 bases at J, with 7 bases between. The CDR3 nucleotides are TGCGCCAGCAGCTTGGGGGGGGGTCAGCCCCAGCATTTT. Protein sequence: CASSLGGGQPQHF.

V gene TRBV28 combines with J gene TRBJ1-1, with D unresolved. This CDR3 has 15 residues. Trimming stripped 4 bases from V and 7 bases from J, with 19 bases between. Germline CDR1 reads MDHEN; CDR2 reads SYDVKM. The CDR3 DNA follows: TGTGCCAGCAGTTCGGAGGCGGAGGGAGAGTGTGAAGCTTTCTTT. Residues: CASSSEAEGECEAFF.

This rearrangement joins TRBV9 to TRBJ1-1; possible D gene TRBD1, 6 bases. Germline CDR1 SGDLS, CDR2 YYNGEE. Trimming left V 3 bases short and J 2 bases short, with 11 bases between. This CDR3 contains 14 residues. DNA of the CDR3: TGTGCCAGCAGCGCCGGGACACTCAACACTGAAGCTTTCTTT. Translated, it gives CASSAGTLNTEAFF.

The table lists this clone with a few counts. This chain uses TRBV19 with TRBJ1-1; D remains unclear. Germline V gene lookup returns CDR1 LNHDA and CDR2 SQIVND (reference sequence). CDR3 length equals 14 residues. Trimming stripped 9 bases from V and 3 bases from J, with 17 bases between. Here the CDR3 DNA reads TGTGCCAGCCAGAGAACCCGGGGAGACACTGAAGCTTTCTTT. Its protein is CASQRTRGDTEAFF.